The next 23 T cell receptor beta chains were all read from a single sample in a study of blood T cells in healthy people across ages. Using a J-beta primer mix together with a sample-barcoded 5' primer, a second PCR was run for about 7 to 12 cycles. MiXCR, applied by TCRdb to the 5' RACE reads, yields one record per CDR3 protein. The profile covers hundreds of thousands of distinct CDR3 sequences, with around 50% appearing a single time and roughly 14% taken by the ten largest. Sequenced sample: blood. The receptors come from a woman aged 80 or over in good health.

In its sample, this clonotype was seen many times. Written as DNA, the CDR3 is TGCAGTGCAGGGGGACTAGCGGAGATCCTCTACAATGAGCAGTTCTTC. It translates to CSAGGLAEILYNEQFF. The chain joins TRBV20-1 to TRBJ2-1, with TRBD2 matching 11 bases. This CDR3 is 16 amino acids long. Germline V gives CDR1 DFQATT, CDR2 SNEGSKA (reference sequence). With V trimmed by 6 bases and J by 3 bases, 10 bases remained unmatched.

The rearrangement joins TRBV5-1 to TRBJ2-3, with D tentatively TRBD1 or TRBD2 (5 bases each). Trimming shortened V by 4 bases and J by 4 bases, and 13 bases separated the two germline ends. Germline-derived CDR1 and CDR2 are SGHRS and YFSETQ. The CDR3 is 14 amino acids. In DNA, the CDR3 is TGCGCCAGCAGCGGGCAGGGACGGCCAGATACGCAGTATTTT. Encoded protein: CASSGQGRPDTQYF.

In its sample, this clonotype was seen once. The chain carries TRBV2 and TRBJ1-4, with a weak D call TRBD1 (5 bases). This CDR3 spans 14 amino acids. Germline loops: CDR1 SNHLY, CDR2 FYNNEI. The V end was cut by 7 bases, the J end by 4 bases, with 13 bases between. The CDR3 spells CASKVGEYNEKLFF. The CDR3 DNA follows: TGTGCCAGCAAGGTGGGGGAGTATAATGAAAAACTGTTTTTT. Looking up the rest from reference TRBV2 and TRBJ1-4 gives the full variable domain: EPEVTQTPSHQVTQMGQEVILRCVPISNHLYFYWYRQILGQKVEFLVSFYNNEISEKSEIFDDQFSVERPDGSNFTLKIRSTKLEDSAMYFCASKVGEYNEKLFFGSGTQLSVL.

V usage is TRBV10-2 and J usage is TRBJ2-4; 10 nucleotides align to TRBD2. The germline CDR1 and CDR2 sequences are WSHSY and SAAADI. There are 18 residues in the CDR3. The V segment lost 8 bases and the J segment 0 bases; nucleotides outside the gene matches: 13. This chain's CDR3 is CASQLSTSGPLAKNIQYF. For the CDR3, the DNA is TGCGCCAGCCAACTATCGACTAGCGGGCCACTAGCCAAAAACATTCAGTACTTC.

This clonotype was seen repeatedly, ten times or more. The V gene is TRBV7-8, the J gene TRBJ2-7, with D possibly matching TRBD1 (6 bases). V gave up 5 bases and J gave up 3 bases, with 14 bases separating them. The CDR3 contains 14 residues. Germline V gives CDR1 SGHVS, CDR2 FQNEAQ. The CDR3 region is CASSIWDNYYEQYF. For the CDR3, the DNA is TGTGCCAGCAGCATATGGGACAACTACTACGAGCAGTACTTC.

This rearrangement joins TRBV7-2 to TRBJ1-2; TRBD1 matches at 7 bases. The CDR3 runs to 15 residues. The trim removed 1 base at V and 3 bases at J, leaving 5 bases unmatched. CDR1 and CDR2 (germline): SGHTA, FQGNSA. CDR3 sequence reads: CASSLGAGGDYGYTF. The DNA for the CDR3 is TGTGCCAGCAGCTTAGGGGCAGGGGGTGACTATGGCTACACCTTC.

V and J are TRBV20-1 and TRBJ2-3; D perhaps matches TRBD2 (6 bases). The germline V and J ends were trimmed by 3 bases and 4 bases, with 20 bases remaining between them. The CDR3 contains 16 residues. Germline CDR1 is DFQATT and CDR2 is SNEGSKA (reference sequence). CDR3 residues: CSASLPSRGWADTQYF. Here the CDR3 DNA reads TGCAGTGCTAGTTTGCCCTCTCGGGGGTGGGCAGATACGCAGTATTTT.

CDR3 sequence (DNA): TGTGCCAGCAGTCCCGGGATCCACTACGAGCAGTACTTC. It specifies CASSPGIHYEQYF. The chain has TRBV12-3 or TRBV12-4 and TRBJ2-7; D is possibly TRBD2 (5 bases). There are 13 residues in the CDR3. V was clipped by 5 bases and J by 3 bases, with 11 bases between them.

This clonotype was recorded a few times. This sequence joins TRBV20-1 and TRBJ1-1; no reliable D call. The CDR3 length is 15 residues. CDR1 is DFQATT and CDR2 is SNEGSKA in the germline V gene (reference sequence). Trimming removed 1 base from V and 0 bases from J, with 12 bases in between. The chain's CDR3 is CSARVRRPMNTEAFF. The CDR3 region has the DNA TGCAGTGCTAGAGTTCGGCGGCCAATGAACACTGAAGCTTTCTTT.

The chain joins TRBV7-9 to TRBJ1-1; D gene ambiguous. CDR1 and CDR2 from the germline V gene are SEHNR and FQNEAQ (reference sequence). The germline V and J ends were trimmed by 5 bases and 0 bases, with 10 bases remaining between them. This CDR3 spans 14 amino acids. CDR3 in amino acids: CASSAASMNTEAFF. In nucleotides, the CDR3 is TGTGCCAGCAGCGCCGCATCAATGAACACTGAAGCTTTCTTT. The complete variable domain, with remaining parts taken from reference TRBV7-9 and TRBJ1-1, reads DTGVSQNPRHKITKRGQNVTFRCDPISEHNRLYWYRQTLGQGPEFLTYFQNEAQLEKSRLLSDRFSAERPKGSFSTLEIQRTEQGDSAMYLCASSAASMNTEAFFGQGTRLTVV.

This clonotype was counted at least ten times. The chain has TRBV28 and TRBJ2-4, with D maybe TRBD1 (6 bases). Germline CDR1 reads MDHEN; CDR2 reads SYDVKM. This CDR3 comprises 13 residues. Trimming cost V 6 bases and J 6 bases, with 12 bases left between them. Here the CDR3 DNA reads TGTGCCAGCAGGTGGGGGCCAGGAAACATTCAGTACTTC. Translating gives CASRWGPGNIQYF.

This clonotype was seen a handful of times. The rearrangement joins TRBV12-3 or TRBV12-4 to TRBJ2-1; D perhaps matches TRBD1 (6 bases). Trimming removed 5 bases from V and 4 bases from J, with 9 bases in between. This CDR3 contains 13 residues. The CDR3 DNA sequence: TGTGCCAGCAGTGCCGACAGGTACAATGAGCAGTTCTTC. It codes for CASSADRYNEQFF.

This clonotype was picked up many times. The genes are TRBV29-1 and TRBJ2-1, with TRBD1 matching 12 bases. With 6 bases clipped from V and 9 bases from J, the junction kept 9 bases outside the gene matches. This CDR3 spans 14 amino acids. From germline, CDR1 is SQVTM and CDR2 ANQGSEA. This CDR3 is CSVGTGGVSGEQFF. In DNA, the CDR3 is TGCAGCGTAGGGACAGGGGGCGTTTCGGGTGAGCAGTTCTTC.

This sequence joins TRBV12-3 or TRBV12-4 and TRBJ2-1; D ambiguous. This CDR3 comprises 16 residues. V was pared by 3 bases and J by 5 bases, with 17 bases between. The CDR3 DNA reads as TGTGCCAGCAGTTTTAGGCAGACGCTACCTCACAATGAGCAGTTCTTC. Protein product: CASSFRQTLPHNEQFF.

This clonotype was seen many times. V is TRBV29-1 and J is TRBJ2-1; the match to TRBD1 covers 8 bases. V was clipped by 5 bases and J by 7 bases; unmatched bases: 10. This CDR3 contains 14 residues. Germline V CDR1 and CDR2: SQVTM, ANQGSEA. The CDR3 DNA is TGCAGCGTTACGGACAGGGTAACGAAAAATGAGCAGTTCTTC. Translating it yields CSVTDRVTKNEQFF.

CDR3 nucleotide sequence: TGCGCCAGCAGCTTAAACGTCGCAAACCGACCGGGGTTTTTT. This encodes CASSLNVANRPGFF. V gene TRBV5-1 combines with J gene TRBJ2-2, with unresolved D. The germline gives CDR1 SGHRS, CDR2 YFSETQ. The CDR3 length is 14 residues. Trimming cost V 2 bases and J 16 bases, with 21 bases left between them.

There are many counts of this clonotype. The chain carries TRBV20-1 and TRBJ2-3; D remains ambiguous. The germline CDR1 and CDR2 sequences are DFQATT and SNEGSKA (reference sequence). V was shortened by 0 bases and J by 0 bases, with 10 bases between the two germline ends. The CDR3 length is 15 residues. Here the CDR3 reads CSARDGRVSTDTQYF. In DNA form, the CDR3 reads TGCAGTGCTAGAGATGGGCGCGTTAGCACAGATACGCAGTATTTT.

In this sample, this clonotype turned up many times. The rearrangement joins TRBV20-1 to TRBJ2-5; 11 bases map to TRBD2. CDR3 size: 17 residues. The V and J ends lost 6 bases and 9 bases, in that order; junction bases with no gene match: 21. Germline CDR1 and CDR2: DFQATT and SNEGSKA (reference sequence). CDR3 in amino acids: CSALNLAGGHLTRAQYF. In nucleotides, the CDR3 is TGCAGTGCCCTGAATTTAGCGGGAGGGCACCTTACGAGGGCCCAGTACTTC.

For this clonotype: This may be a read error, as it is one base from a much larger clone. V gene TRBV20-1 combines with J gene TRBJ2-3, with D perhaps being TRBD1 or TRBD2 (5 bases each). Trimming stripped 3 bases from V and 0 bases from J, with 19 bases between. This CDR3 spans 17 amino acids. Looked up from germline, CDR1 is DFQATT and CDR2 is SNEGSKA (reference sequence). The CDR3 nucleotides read TGCAGTGCTAGTTGGCCAGGGACCCGAACTAGCACAGATACGCAGTATTTT. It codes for CSASWPGTRTSTDTQYF.

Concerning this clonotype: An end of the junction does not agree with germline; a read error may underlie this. Written as DNA, the CDR3 is TGTGCCAGCAGCTTCCCTAGCGGTAGCACAGATACGCAGTATTTT. Translation gives CASSFPSGSTDTQYF. This chain connects TRBV5-1 to TRBJ2-3; 7 bases align to TRBD2. Germline values: CDR1 SGHRS, CDR2 YFSETQ. This CDR3 is 15 amino acids long.

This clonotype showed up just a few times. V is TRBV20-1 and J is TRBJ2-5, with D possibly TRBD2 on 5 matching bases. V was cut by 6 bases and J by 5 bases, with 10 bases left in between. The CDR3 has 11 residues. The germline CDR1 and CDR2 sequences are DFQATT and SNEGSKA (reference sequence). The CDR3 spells CSAREQETQYF. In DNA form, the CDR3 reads TGCAGTGCAAGGGAGCAGGAGACCCAGTACTTC.

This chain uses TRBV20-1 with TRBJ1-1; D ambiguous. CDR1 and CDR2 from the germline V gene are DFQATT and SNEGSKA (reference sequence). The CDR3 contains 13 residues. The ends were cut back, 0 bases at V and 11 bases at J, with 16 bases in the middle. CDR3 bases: TGCAGTGCTAGAGATAGGACGGGCCTCGCGGCTTTCTTT. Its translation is CSARDRTGLAAFF.

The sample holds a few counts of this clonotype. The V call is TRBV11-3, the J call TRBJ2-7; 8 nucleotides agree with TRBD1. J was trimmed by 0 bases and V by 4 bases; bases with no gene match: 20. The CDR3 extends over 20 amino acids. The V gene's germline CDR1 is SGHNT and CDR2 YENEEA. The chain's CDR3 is CASSCERRLVDRGCSYEQYF. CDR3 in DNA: TGTGCCAGCAGCTGCGAACGCCGCCTAGTCGACAGGGGCTGCTCCTACGAGCAGTACTTC.